These 13 T cell receptor beta chains share one sample of origin, sequenced in a study of T cell responses to AZD1222 COVID-19 vaccine. TCRdb's copy holds only in-frame clones and misses some; the assay was immunoSEQ multiplex PCR. Of under 150,000 clones in the sample, 70% to 90% are singletons; the top ten hold under 4.5%. Here the sequenced sample was peripheral blood, taken on day 0 of MenACWY control vaccination. All receptors derive from an adult in good health.

The J gene is TRBJ1-5, the V gene TRBV19; 7 positions agree with TRBD1. Germline loops: CDR1 LNHDA, CDR2 SQIVND (reference sequence). V gave up 7 bases and J gave up 4 bases; unmatched junction bases: 10. The CDR3 totals 15 residues. The CDR3 DNA sequence: TGTGCCAGTAAGTTCGACAGGGCGAAAAATCAGCCCCAGCATTTT. Encoded protein: CASKFDRAKNQPQHF.

The rearrangement uses TRBV9 and TRBJ1-4, with D perhaps TRBD1 (6 bases). The V end lost 4 bases, the J end lost 5 bases, and 9 bases lay between the germline ends. The CDR3 is 13 residues long. In germline, CDR1 is SGDLS, CDR2 YYNGEE. CDR3 DNA: TGTGCCAGCAGCTCACAGGGAAATGAAAAACTGTTTTTT. Encoded protein: CASSSQGNEKLFF.

This clone was counted once. The chain links TRBV7-3 to TRBJ1-6; D possibly corresponds to TRBD1 (6 bases). This CDR3 contains 14 residues. Germline V CDR1 and CDR2: SGHTA, FQGTGA. V was trimmed by 0 bases and J by 14 bases, leaving 14 bases between them. CDR3 in amino acids: CASSLTGQGKALHF. CDR3 nucleotides: TGTGCCAGCAGCTTAACGGGGCAGGGGAAGGCCCTCCACTTT.

CDR3 nucleotides: TGTGCCAGCAGCCAAGGACAGCCCAATCAGCCCCAGCATTTT. Amino acids: CASSQGQPNQPQHF. The V call is TRBV4-2, the J call TRBJ1-5, with D possibly matching TRBD1 (5 bases). The germline V and J ends were trimmed by 1 base and 3 bases, with 7 bases remaining between them. Germline V gene data show CDR1 as LGHNA and CDR2 as YNFKEQ. The CDR3 is 14 residues long.

The rearrangement uses TRBV10-1 and TRBJ1-1, with D hard to call. This CDR3 region has 16 residues. From germline, CDR1 is WNHNN and CDR2 SYGVQD (reference sequence). Trimming pared 2 bases from V and 7 bases from J, leaving 20 bases between. CDR3 in DNA: TGCGCCAGCAGTGAGCCCGGCCGAATTGGACGGAATGAAGCTTTCTTT. Protein: CASSEPGRIGRNEAFF.

V is TRBV7-3 and J is TRBJ1-2, with D possibly TRBD1 on 5 matching bases. Germline V CDR1 and CDR2: SGHTA, FQGTGA. The CDR3 length is 13 residues. The V and J ends lost 2 bases and 6 bases respectively, with 10 bases between them. CDR3 DNA sequence: TGTGCCAGCAGCTTAGGGGCGGGGGATGGCTACACCTTC. Its translation is CASSLGAGDGYTF.

This clone turned up a few times. The V gene is TRBV7-2, the J gene TRBJ1-2; D is possibly TRBD1 (5 bases). V was cut by 5 bases and J by 3 bases, with 13 bases left in between. Germline CDR1 and CDR2: SGHTA and FQGNSA. The CDR3 loop spans 14 amino acids. CDR3 DNA: TGTGCCAGCAGCCTGGGCGGGGGACACTATGGCTACACCTTC. Its protein product is CASSLGGGHYGYTF. Variable domain in full (rest from reference TRBV7-2 and TRBJ1-2): GAGVSQSPSNKVTEKGKDVELRCDPISGHTALYWYRQSLGQGLEFLIYFQGNSAPDKSGLPSDRFSAERTGGSVSTLTIQRTQQEDSAVYLCASSLGGGHYGYTFGSGTRLTVV.

The chain recombines TRBV2 with TRBJ1-1; D call uncertain. The germline V gene encodes CDR1 SNHLY and CDR2 FYNNEI. This CDR3 has 13 residues. Trimming removed 8 bases from V and 1 base from J, with 11 bases in between. CDR3 region: CASSWAGNTEAFF. The CDR3, as DNA: TGTGCCAGCTCCTGGGCCGGGAACACTGAAGCTTTCTTT.

This chain joins TRBV7-2 and TRBJ1-3, with 9 bases matching TRBD1. With 3 bases clipped from V and 0 bases from J, the junction kept 6 bases outside the gene matches. CDR3 size: 17 residues. CDR1 SGHTA and CDR2 FQGNSA come from the germline V gene. The CDR3: CASSFAPTGGSGNTIYF. The CDR3 DNA reads TGTGCCAGCAGCTTCGCCCCGACAGGGGGCTCTGGAAACACCATATATTTT.

This sequence joins TRBV2 and TRBJ2-7; D unresolved. V was cut by 3 bases and J by 0 bases, with 12 bases left in between. This CDR3 comprises 15 residues. In germline, CDR1 is SNHLY, CDR2 FYNNEI. Here the CDR3 DNA reads TGTGCCAGCAGTGATAAGATGGGAATCTCCTACGAGCAGTACTTC. This codes for CASSDKMGISYEQYF.

This CDR3 reads CAIGTGVGYTF. In DNA, the CDR3 is TGTGCCATAGGGACAGGGGTCGGCTACACCTTC. V is TRBV28 and J is TRBJ1-2; 10 nucleotides line up with TRBD1. CDR1 is MDHEN and CDR2 is SYDVKM in the germline V gene. The V segment lost 10 bases and the J segment 8 bases; nucleotides outside the gene matches: 4. The CDR3 extends over 11 amino acids.

The chain recombines TRBV29-1 with TRBJ2-1; 8 bases match TRBD2. The CDR3 has 12 amino acids. Germline CDR1 SQVTM, CDR2 ANQGSEA. DNA for the CDR3: TGCACCGGACTAGCTAGTTACAATGAGCAGTTCTTC. Translated, it gives CTGLASYNEQFF.

The chain recombines TRBV5-1 with TRBJ1-2; D not resolved. The CDR3 runs 14 residues. Per the germline V gene, CDR1 is SGHRS and CDR2 is YFSETQ. V was cut by 4 bases and J by 4 bases, with 14 bases left in between. The CDR3 is CASSPSRAGYGYTF. The CDR3 nucleotides read TGCGCCAGCAGCCCCAGCCGGGCCGGCTATGGCTACACCTTC.